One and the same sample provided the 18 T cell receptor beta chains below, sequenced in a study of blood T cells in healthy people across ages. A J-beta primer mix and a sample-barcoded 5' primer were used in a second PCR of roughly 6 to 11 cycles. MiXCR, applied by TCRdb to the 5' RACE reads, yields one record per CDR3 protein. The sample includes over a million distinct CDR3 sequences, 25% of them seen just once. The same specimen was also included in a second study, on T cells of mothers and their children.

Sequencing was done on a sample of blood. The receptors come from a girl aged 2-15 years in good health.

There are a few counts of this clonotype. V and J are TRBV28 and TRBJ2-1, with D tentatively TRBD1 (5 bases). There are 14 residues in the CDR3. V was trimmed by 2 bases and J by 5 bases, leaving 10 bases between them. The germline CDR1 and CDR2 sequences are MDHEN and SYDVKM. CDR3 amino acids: CASSLSQGNNEQFF. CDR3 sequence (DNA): TGTGCCAGCAGTTTAAGTCAGGGAAACAATGAGCAGTTCTTC.

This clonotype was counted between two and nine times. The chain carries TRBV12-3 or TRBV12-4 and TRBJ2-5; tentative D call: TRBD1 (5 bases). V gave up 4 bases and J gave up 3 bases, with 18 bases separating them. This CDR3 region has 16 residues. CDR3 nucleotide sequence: TGTGCCAGCAGTTATCTGTTGCAGGGTGAGAAAGAGACCCAGTACTTC. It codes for CASSYLLQGEKETQYF.

CDR3 sequence (DNA): TGCAGCGTTCTAAACTACTACGAGCAGTACTTC. Translating gives CSVLNYYEQYF. The rearrangement uses TRBV29-1 and TRBJ2-7; D unresolved. Trimming removed 5 bases from V and 3 bases from J, with 8 bases in between. Germline lookup yields CDR1 SQVTM and CDR2 ANQGSEA. The CDR3 contains 11 residues.

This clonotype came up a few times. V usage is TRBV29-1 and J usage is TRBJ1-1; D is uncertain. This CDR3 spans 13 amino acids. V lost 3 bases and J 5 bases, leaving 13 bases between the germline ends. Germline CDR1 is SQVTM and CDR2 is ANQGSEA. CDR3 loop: CSVEFAGGTEAFF. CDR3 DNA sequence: TGCAGCGTTGAGTTTGCGGGAGGGACTGAAGCTTTCTTT.

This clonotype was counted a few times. The CDR3: CASSLNGRGGAYNEQFF. DNA of the CDR3: TGTGCCAGCAGCTTAAATGGGCGGGGTGGAGCTTACAATGAGCAGTTCTTC. The J gene is TRBJ2-1, the V gene TRBV7-8; tentatively, D is TRBD2 (6 bases). The germline gives CDR1 SGHVS, CDR2 FQNEAQ. V was shortened by 2 bases and J by 4 bases, with 18 bases between the two germline ends. The CDR3 spans 17 residues.

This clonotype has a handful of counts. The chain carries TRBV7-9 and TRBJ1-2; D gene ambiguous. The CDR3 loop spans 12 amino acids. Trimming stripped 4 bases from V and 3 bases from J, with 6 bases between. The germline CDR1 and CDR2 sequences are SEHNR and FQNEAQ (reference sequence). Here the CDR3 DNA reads TGTGCCAGCAGCTGGAGGGACTATGGCTACACCTTC. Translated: CASSWRDYGYTF.

The CDR3, as DNA: TGTGCCAGCGATAAAATTATAGCGGGGCAGTTCTTC. It codes for CASDKIIAGQFF. The V and J genes are TRBV7-9 and TRBJ2-1; TRBD2 matches at 7 bases. This CDR3 comprises 12 residues. The J segment lost 12 bases and the V segment lost 8 bases, leaving 10 bases of the junction unmatched. Per germline, CDR1 SEHNR and CDR2 FQNEAQ (reference sequence).

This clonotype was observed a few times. The CDR3 loop is CASSKETGTKGNQPQHF. CDR3 in DNA: TGTGCCAGCAGTAAAGAGACAGGGACGAAAGGGAATCAGCCCCAGCATTTT. The chain links TRBV5-6 to TRBJ1-5, with 7 bases identical to TRBD1. The CDR3 is 17 residues long. The V gene end was trimmed by 5 bases and the J gene end by 4 bases; junction bases not matched to a gene: 15. Germline V gene lookup returns CDR1 SGHDT and CDR2 YYEEEE.

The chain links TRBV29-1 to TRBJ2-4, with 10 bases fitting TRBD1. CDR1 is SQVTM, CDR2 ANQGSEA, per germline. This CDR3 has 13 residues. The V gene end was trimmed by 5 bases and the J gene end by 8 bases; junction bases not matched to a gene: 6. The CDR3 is CSVLGQGGDIQYF. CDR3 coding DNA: TGCAGCGTTCTTGGACAGGGGGGAGACATTCAGTACTTC.

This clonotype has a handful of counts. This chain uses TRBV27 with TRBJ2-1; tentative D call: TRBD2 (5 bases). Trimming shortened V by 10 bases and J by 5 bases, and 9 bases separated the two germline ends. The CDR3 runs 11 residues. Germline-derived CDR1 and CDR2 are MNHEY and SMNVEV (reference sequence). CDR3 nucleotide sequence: TGTGCCACCGAGGAGGACAATGAGCAGTTCTTC. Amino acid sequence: CATEEDNEQFF.

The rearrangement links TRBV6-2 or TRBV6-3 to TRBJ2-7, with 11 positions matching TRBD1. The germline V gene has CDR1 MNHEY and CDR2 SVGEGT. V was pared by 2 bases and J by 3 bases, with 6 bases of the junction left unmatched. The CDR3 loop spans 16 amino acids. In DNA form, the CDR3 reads TGTGCCAGCAGTTACCCTGAGGGACAGGGGGGCTACGAGCAGTACTTC. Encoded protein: CASSYPEGQGGYEQYF.

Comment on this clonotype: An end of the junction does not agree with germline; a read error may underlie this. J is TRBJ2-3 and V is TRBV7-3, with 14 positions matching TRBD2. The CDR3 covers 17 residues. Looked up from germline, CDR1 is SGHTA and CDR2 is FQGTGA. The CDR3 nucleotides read TGTGCCGGCAGCTCAATGACTAGCGGGGGGGCCAAAGATACGCAGTATTTT. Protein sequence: CAGSSMTSGGAKDTQYF.

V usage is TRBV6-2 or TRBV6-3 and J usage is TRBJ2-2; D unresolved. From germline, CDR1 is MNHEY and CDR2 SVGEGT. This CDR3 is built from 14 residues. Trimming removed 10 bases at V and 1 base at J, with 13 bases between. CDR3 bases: TGTGCCACCGATTCACTGGGGAACACCGGGGAGCTGTTTTTT. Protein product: CATDSLGNTGELFF.

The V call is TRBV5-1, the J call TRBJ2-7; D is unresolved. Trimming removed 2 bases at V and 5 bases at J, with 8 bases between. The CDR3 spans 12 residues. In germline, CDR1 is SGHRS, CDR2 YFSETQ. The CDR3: CASSFQQDEQYF. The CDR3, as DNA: TGCGCCAGCAGCTTCCAACAAGACGAGCAGTACTTC.

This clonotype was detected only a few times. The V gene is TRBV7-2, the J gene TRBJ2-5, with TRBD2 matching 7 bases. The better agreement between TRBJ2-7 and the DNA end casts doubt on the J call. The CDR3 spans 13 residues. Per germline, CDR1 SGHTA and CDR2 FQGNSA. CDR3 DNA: TGTACCAGCAGCTTGACTAGCTCGTACGAGCAGTACTTC. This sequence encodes CTSSLTSSYEQYF.

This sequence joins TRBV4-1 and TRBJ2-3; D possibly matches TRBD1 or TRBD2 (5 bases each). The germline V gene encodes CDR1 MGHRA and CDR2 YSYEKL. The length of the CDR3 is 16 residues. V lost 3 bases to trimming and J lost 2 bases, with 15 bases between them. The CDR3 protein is CASSQAPGPNTDTQYF. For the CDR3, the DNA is TGCGCCAGCAGCCAGGCCCCGGGACCAAACACAGATACGCAGTATTTT.

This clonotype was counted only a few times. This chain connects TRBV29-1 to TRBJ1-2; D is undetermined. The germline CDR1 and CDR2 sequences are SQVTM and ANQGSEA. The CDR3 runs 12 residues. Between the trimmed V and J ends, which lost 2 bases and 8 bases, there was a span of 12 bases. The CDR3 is CSVERGSMGYTF. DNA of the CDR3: TGCAGCGTTGAACGGGGATCTATGGGCTACACCTTC. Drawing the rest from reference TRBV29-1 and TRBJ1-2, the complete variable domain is SAVISQKPSRDICQRGTSLTIQCQVDSQVTMMFWYRQQPGQSLTLIATANQGSEATYESGFVIDKFPISRPNLTFSTLTVSNMSPEDSSIYLCSVERGSMGYTFGSGTRLTVV.

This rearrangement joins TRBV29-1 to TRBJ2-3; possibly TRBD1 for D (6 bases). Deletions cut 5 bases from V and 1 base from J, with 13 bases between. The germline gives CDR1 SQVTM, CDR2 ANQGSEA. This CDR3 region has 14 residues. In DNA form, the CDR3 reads TGCAGCGTTCAAGGGGGAGAAGGCACAGATACGCAGTATTTT. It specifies CSVQGGEGTDTQYF.